This T cell receptor (beta chain) comes out of a study of blood T cells in healthy people across ages. Sample donors were healthy Caucasian individuals that came from Russia, aged about 6 to 95. Per individual sample, total RNA of at least 6 micrograms was extracted. This clonotype appeared once. Its antigen is as yet unknown. Whole-study findings and limits: In long-lived donors, naive CD4+ cell counts and diversity exceeded those of aged donors.

Deletions cut 1 base from V and 0 bases from J, with 7 bases between. The CDR3 is 14 residues long. From germline, CDR1 is GTSNPN and CDR2 SVGIG (reference sequence). A second PCR, run for about 7 to 11 cycles, used a sample-barcoded 5' primer plus a J-beta primer mix. TCRdb processed the 5' RACE reads anew with MiXCR; each CDR3 protein has one entry. The sample includes over a million distinct CDR3 sequences, around 59% seen only once; the top ten take roughly 6.3%. The chain uses TRBV30 and TRBJ1-5; TRBD1 might be the D (5 bases). This sequence originates from a man aged 18 to 35 in good health. The specimen sequenced was blood. The CDR3 is CAWSGGNSNQPQHF. The DNA of the CDR3 is TGTGCCTGGAGTGGGGGCAATAGCAATCAGCCCCAGCATTTT.